Shown below are 28 T cell receptor beta chains from a single sample sequenced in a study of blood T cell repertoires in COVID-19. Libraries were prepared by immunoSEQ multiplex PCR; TCRdb keeps only in-frame clonotypes and omits some of them. The sample contains over 100,000 clones, over 70% of which appear only once. The sequencing sample was made of peripheral blood. The receptors come from a woman between 50 and 59 years old with acute or convalescent COVID-19.

The chain uses TRBV3-1 (or the pseudogene TRBV3-2) and TRBJ2-1, with 13 bases identical to TRBD2. The germline V gene has CDR1 LGHDT and CDR2 YNNKEL (reference sequence). Germline trimming cut 0 bases from V and 6 bases from J; bases unmatched to any gene: 11. The CDR3 runs to 19 residues. CDR3 DNA: TGTGCCAGCAGCCAAGATCCTTCACTAGCGGGGGGGATGGGCAATGAGCAGTTCTTC. Its translation: CASSQDPSLAGGMGNEQFF.

This clone was recorded a few times. The chain joins TRBV13 to TRBJ1-2; perhaps TRBD1 as D (6 bases). The CDR3 spans 14 residues. Germline lookup yields CDR1 PRHDT and CDR2 FYEKMQ (reference sequence). Trimming took 4 bases from V and 6 from J, leaving 15 bases between them. In DNA, the CDR3 is TGTGCCAGCAGCTCCCTTACAGGGTCGGATGGCTACACCTTC. Translated, it gives CASSSLTGSDGYTF.

This chain connects TRBV9 to TRBJ2-6; 11 nucleotides agree with TRBD1. Germline V gene sequence: CDR1 SGDLS, CDR2 YYNGEE. The CDR3 consists of 17 residues. V shed 2 bases, J shed 1 base, and the junction held 2 bases outside the gene matches. The CDR3 reads CASSVGTGGSGANVLTF. CDR3 bases: TGTGCCAGCAGCGTCGGGACAGGGGGGTCTGGGGCCAACGTCCTGACTTTC. The full variable domain, in which reference TRBV9 and TRBJ2-6 provide the parts outside the CDR3, is DSGVTQTPKHLITATGQRVTLRCSPRSGDLSVYWYQQSLDQGLQFLIQYYNGEERAKGNILERFSAQQFPDLHSELNLSSLELGDSALYFCASSVGTGGSGANVLTFGAGSRLTVL.

The chain couples TRBV25-1 to TRBJ1-4; D may be TRBD1 (6 bases). The CDR3 runs 15 residues. Deletions cut 5 bases from V and 0 bases from J, with 10 bases between. CDR1 and CDR2 from the germline V gene are MGHDK and SYGVNS. The CDR3, as DNA: TGTGCCAGCAGTATTACAGGGACAACTAATGAAAAACTGTTTTTT. Translating it yields CASSITGTTNEKLFF.

This clone appeared a single time. V gene TRBV5-1 combines with J gene TRBJ1-4; a weak D match, TRBD1 (6 bases). The CDR3 is made up of 13 amino acids. Trimming removed 4 bases from V and 7 bases from J, with 11 bases in between. CDR1 and CDR2 from the germline V gene are SGHRS and YFSETQ. The CDR3 DNA reads TGCGCCAGCAGCCTACAGGGTGGTGAAAAACTGTTTTTT. Its protein product is CASSLQGGEKLFF.

The chain is built from TRBV7-8 and TRBJ1-1, with 7 bases matching TRBD1. Germline lookup yields CDR1 SGHVS and CDR2 FQNEAQ. The CDR3 spans 13 residues. The ends lost 5 bases at V and 3 bases at J; junction bases unmatched: 3. CDR3 loop: CASSPGGHTEAFF. DNA of the CDR3: TGTGCCAGCAGCCCAGGGGGGCACACTGAAGCTTTCTTT.

The chain uses TRBV11-2 and TRBJ2-1; D perhaps matches TRBD1 (8 bases). Germline V CDR1 and CDR2: SGHAT, FQNNGV. The ends were cut back, 3 bases at V and 7 bases at J, with 13 bases in the middle. There are 14 residues in the CDR3. CDR3 region: CASSFTGGGNEQFF. The CDR3 region has the DNA TGTGCCAGCAGCTTTACAGGGGGGGGAAATGAGCAGTTCTTC.

This chain links TRBV28 with TRBJ1-1; 11 bases are a match to TRBD1. The J segment lost 4 bases and the V segment lost 5 bases, leaving 12 bases of the junction unmatched. Germline loops: CDR1 MDHEN, CDR2 SYDVKM. The CDR3 runs 17 residues. The CDR3 DNA reads TGTGCCAGCAGTCCCTCAAGAAGGGGGACAGGGGGCACTGAAGCTTTCTTT. Protein sequence: CASSPSRRGTGGTEAFF.

The chain recombines TRBV5-1 with TRBJ1-1, with 9 bases that match TRBD1. V trimming: 4 bases; J trimming: 3 bases; junction bases outside the gene matches: 7. This CDR3 has 15 residues. Per germline, CDR1 SGHRS and CDR2 YFSETQ. Written as DNA, the CDR3 is TGCGCCAGCAGCCACGTCCGGGACAGGGACACTGAAGCTTTCTTT. It encodes CASSHVRDRDTEAFF.

J is TRBJ1-2 and V is TRBV5-5; 9 bases map to TRBD1. The junction had 5 bases not matched to a gene; V was cut back by 1 base and J by 4 bases. Germline V gives CDR1 SGHKS, CDR2 YYEKEE (reference sequence). The CDR3 spans 15 residues. CDR3 sequence (DNA): TGTGCCAGCAGCTTGTGGGACAGGGATTTCTATGGCTACACCTTC. Its protein is CASSLWDRDFYGYTF.

The rearrangement joins TRBV6-5 to TRBJ2-3, with TRBD2 identical over 7 bases. The junction had 1 base not matched to a gene; V was cut back by 5 bases and J by 2 bases. This CDR3 is built from 13 residues. CDR1 is MNHEY, CDR2 SVGAGI, per germline. The CDR3 loop reads CASSRGVTDTQYF. The DNA of the CDR3 is TGTGCCAGCAGTCGGGGGGTCACAGATACGCAGTATTTT.

The J gene is TRBJ2-2, the V gene TRBV6-1; D remains unclear. The V and J ends lost 6 bases and 6 bases respectively, with 11 bases between them. Germline V lookup: CDR1 MNHNS, CDR2 SASEGT. The CDR3 loop spans 13 amino acids. The CDR3 here is CASSSGTSGELFF. The CDR3 DNA reads as TGTGCCAGCAGCTCCGGTACGTCCGGGGAGCTGTTTTTT.

The CDR3 loop reads CASSQDSPVPQHF. CDR3 in DNA: TGTGCCAGCAGTCAAGACAGCCCAGTCCCCCAGCATTTT. The chain is built from TRBV12-3 or TRBV12-4 and TRBJ1-5; TRBD1 might be the D (5 bases). V lost 5 bases and J 10 bases, leaving 15 bases between the germline ends. CDR3 length equals 13 residues.

This clone has only one observation. The chain joins TRBV4-2 to TRBJ2-4; 9 nucleotides align to TRBD1. J lost 2 bases, V lost 4 bases, and 6 bases had no gene match. Germline V gene data show CDR1 as LGHNA and CDR2 as YNFKEQ. The CDR3 has 16 residues. The CDR3 loop is CASSPTGGTTKNIQYF. The CDR3 DNA sequence: TGTGCCAGCAGCCCGACAGGGGGGACAACCAAAAACATTCAGTACTTC.

As to this clone: At the DNA level, this CDR3 is encoded by other sequences in the same sample as well. The J gene is TRBJ1-2, the V gene TRBV2; D is ambiguous. Trimming stripped 8 bases from V and 3 bases from J, with 10 bases between. This CDR3 contains 12 residues. Germline CDR1 reads SNHLY; CDR2 reads FYNNEI. Here the CDR3 DNA reads TGTGCCAGCTCTGAGGGCTACTATGGCTACACCTTC. Translation: CASSEGYYGYTF.

The chain links TRBV7-2 to TRBJ1-5; D unclear. Germline V CDR1 and CDR2: SGHTA, FQGNSA. V lost 5 bases, J lost 1 base, and 9 bases lay in between. The CDR3 extends over 14 amino acids. The CDR3 region has the DNA TGTGCCAGCAGCCCCTATATAAGCAATCAGCCCCAGCATTTT. This encodes CASSPYISNQPQHF.

This clone has only a few counts. The chain links TRBV4-2 to TRBJ2-7; D might be TRBD1 (6 bases). The CDR3 runs 16 residues. CDR1 and CDR2 (germline): LGHNA, YNFKEQ. With 0 bases removed from V and 1 base from J, the gap between germline ends came to 13 bases. The CDR3 DNA reads as TGTGCCAGCAGCCAAGACAGGGGATTGACGTCCTACGAGCAGTACTTC. Amino acid sequence: CASSQDRGLTSYEQYF.

CDR3 nucleotides: TGTGCCAGCAGTACCTCGAGGGGGTGGAATCAGCCCCAGCATTTT. Residues: CASSTSRGWNQPQHF. J is TRBJ1-5 and V is TRBV6-5; perhaps TRBD1 as D (6 bases). The CDR3 has 15 residues. With 5 bases removed from V and 4 bases from J, the gap between germline ends came to 15 bases. Per germline, CDR1 MNHEY and CDR2 SVGAGI.

The chain has TRBV10-3 and TRBJ1-2, with TRBD1 identical over 10 bases. The CDR3 totals 15 residues. Unmatched junction bases numbered 5, after V lost 0 bases and J lost 7 bases. Germline loops: CDR1 ENHRY, CDR2 SYGVKD. The CDR3 DNA reads as TGTGCCATCAGTGAGTCGACAGGGGGCATCAGTGGCTACACCTTC. Protein: CAISESTGGISGYTF.

This chain connects TRBV19 to TRBJ1-5; TRBD1 is a possible D gene (5 bases). V lost 7 bases, J lost 0 bases, and 10 bases lay in between. From germline, CDR1 is LNHDA and CDR2 SQIVND (reference sequence). The CDR3 sequence is 14 residues long. CDR3 sequence: CASNAGNSNQPQHF. Written as DNA, the CDR3 is TGTGCCAGTAATGCAGGGAATAGCAATCAGCCCCAGCATTTT.

The chain employs TRBV4-1 and TRBJ1-4; 8 nucleotides agree with TRBD1. The length of the CDR3 is 19 residues. The germline CDR1 and CDR2 sequences are MGHRA and YSYEKL. Trimming cost V 5 bases and J 5 bases; bases outside gene matches: 19. CDR3 DNA: TGCGCCAGCAGCACCGATCGAGCTGGGCGATGGACAGGGAATGAAAAACTGTTTTTT. It codes for CASSTDRAGRWTGNEKLFF.

This chain connects TRBV9 to TRBJ2-1, with 12 bases that match TRBD2. The junction had 5 bases not matched to a gene; V was cut back by 3 bases and J by 10 bases. This CDR3 spans 14 amino acids. Germline V gene sequence: CDR1 SGDLS, CDR2 YYNGEE. Written as DNA, the CDR3 is TGTGCCAGCAGCGCGCTAGCGGGGGGGCTCGAGCAGTTCTTC. Protein: CASSALAGGLEQFF.

The chain joins TRBV4-1 to TRBJ1-2; D is unresolved. The germline V gene encodes CDR1 MGHRA and CDR2 YSYEKL. V gave up 1 base and J gave up 4 bases, with 10 bases separating them. The CDR3 is 14 amino acids. The CDR3 sequence is CASSQARPGYGYTF. CDR3 nucleotide sequence: TGCGCCAGCAGCCAAGCACGCCCGGGCTATGGCTACACCTTC.

The rearrangement joins TRBV19 to TRBJ1-6; D ambiguous. V shed 5 bases and J shed 4 bases, with 9 bases lying between them. The length of the CDR3 is 14 residues. CDR1 and CDR2 from the germline V gene are LNHDA and SQIVND (reference sequence). The DNA for the CDR3 is TGTGCCAGTAGTCTACAGTCGTATAATTCACCCCTCCACTTT. This encodes CASSLQSYNSPLHF.

J is TRBJ2-1 and V is TRBV9, with 8 nucleotides matching TRBD1. The V segment lost 1 base and the J segment 5 bases; nucleotides outside the gene matches: 2. This CDR3 spans 14 amino acids. The germline gives CDR1 SGDLS, CDR2 YYNGEE. The CDR3 region has the DNA TGTGCCAGCAGCGTACGACAGGGGAACAATGAGCAGTTCTTC. The encoded protein is CASSVRQGNNEQFF. The full variable domain, rest sourced from reference TRBV9 and TRBJ2-1, is DSGVTQTPKHLITATGQRVTLRCSPRSGDLSVYWYQQSLDQGLQFLIQYYNGEERAKGNILERFSAQQFPDLHSELNLSSLELGDSALYFCASSVRQGNNEQFFGPGTRLTVL.

This sequence joins TRBV5-1 and TRBJ1-5, with D unclear. The CDR3 is 15 residues long. V lost 0 bases and J lost 3, with 10 bases in between. The germline V gene encodes CDR1 SGHRS and CDR2 YFSETQ. DNA of the CDR3: TGCGCCAGCAGCTTGGGGACTGAGATCAATCAGCCCCAGCATTTT. This codes for CASSLGTEINQPQHF.

The V gene is TRBV2, the J gene TRBJ2-7; tentatively, D is TRBD1 (7 bases). This CDR3 comprises 14 residues. Germline V gene data show CDR1 as SNHLY and CDR2 as FYNNEI. Trimming took 5 bases from V and 7 from J, leaving 18 bases between them. For the CDR3, the DNA is TGTGCCAGCAGTACCCCGAAGGGGGCGGGGGAGCAGTACTTC. It translates to CASSTPKGAGEQYF.

The rearrangement links TRBV19 to TRBJ2-6; possibly TRBD1 for D (6 bases). This CDR3 has 16 residues. V lost 4 bases to trimming and J lost 2 bases, with 12 bases between them. Germline values: CDR1 LNHDA, CDR2 SQIVND (reference sequence). The CDR3 nucleotides are TGTGCCAGTAGTAGAGATACAGGGACTGGGGCCAACGTCCTGACTTTC. Translated, it gives CASSRDTGTGANVLTF. Together with reference TRBV19 and TRBJ2-6, the CDR3 gives the full variable domain: DGGITQSPKYLFRKEGQNVTLSCEQNLNHDAMYWYRQDPGQGLRLIYYSQIVNDFQKGDIAEGYSVSREKKESFPLTVTSAQKNPTAFYLCASSRDTGTGANVLTFGAGSRLTVL.